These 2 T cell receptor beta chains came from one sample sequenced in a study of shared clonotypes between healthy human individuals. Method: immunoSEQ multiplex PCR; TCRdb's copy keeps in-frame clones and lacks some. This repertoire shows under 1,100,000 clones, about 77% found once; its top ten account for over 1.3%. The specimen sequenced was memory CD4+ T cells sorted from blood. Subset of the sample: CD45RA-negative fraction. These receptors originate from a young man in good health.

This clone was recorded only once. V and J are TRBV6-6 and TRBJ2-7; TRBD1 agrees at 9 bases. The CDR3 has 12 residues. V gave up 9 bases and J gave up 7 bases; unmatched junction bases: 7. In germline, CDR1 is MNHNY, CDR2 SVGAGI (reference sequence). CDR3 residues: CARPGTGKEQYF. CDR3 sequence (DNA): TGTGCCAGACCAGGGACAGGGAAGGAGCAGTACTTC.

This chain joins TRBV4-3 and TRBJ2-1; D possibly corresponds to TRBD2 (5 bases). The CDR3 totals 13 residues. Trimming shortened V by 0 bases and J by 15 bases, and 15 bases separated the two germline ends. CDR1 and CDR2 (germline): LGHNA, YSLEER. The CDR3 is CASSQDEGTRRFF. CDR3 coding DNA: TGCGCCAGCAGCCAAGATGAGGGCACTCGGCGGTTCTTC.